These T cell receptor beta chains were read from a single sample in a study of OX40 agonist ivuxolimab in advanced cancers. The protocol was immunoSEQ multiplex PCR, while the TCRdb copy is restricted to in-frame clones and leaves out a portion. The sample lists about 83,000 clones; 65% to 85% were seen once. Material: CD4+ or CD8+ T cells sorted from blood, obtained in a trial of the OX40 agonist ivuxolimab. Receptors originate from an adult with an advanced solid tumor such as melanoma, head and neck, liver or kidney cancer. Each CDR3 is given with its conserved first and last residue. The D gene is left open where the match is weak. The size field is filled for only some rows; it gives once, few, many or a size class.

v_gene: TRBV19
d_gene: -
j_gene: TRBJ1-4
abundance: -
CDR3nt: TGTGCCAGTACGCGGGGGCAGCTTGCAACTAATGAAAAACTGTTTTTT
CDR3aa: CASTRGQLATNEKLFF

v_gene: TRBV2
d_gene: TRBD2
j_gene: TRBJ2-7
abundance: -
CDR3nt: TGTGCCAGCCGTACTAGCGGGGGGGACGAGCAGTACTTC
CDR3aa: CASRTSGGDEQYF

v_gene: TRBV13
d_gene: -
j_gene: TRBJ2-7
abundance: -
CDR3nt: TGTGCCAGCAGCCGTGGGGGGGCTAGCGGATACTACGAGCAGTACTTC
CDR3aa: CASSRGGASGYYEQYF

v_gene: TRBV7-9
d_gene: TRBD1
j_gene: TRBJ2-7
abundance: -
CDR3nt: TGTGCCAGCAGCCCTATACGGACAGGGACACCCTACGAGCAGTACTTC
CDR3aa: CASSPIRTGTPYEQYF

v_gene: TRBV2
d_gene: TRBD1
j_gene: TRBJ2-4
abundance: -
CDR3nt: TGTGCCAGCAGTGAGACAGGGGTGGGGGACATTCAGTACTTC
CDR3aa: CASSETGVGDIQYF

v_gene: TRBV20-1
d_gene: -
j_gene: TRBJ2-3
abundance: -
CDR3nt: TGCAGTGCTAGAAGCGCGGGTACGCAGTATTTT
CDR3aa: CSARSAGTQYF

v_gene: TRBV30
d_gene: TRBD1
j_gene: TRBJ1-2
abundance: -
CDR3nt: TGTGCCTGGAGTGTAGGGACAGACAATGGCTACACCTTC
CDR3aa: CAWSVGTDNGYTF

v_gene: TRBV5-4
d_gene: TRBD2
j_gene: TRBJ2-1
abundance: -
CDR3nt: TGTGCCAGCAGTCCGAGCGGGGGGGCTCGCGGTGAGCAGTTCTTC
CDR3aa: CASSPSGGARGEQFF

v_gene: TRBV30
d_gene: TRBD1
j_gene: TRBJ1-5
abundance: -
CDR3nt: TGTGCCTGGAGCTACCGCACAGGGGGCAATCAGCCCCAGCATTTT
CDR3aa: CAWSYRTGGNQPQHF

v_gene: TRBV18
d_gene: TRBD2
j_gene: TRBJ2-7
abundance: -
CDR3nt: TGTGCCAGCTCACTGGAGGCCGGGGGGTTCGACGAGCAGTACTTC
CDR3aa: CASSLEAGGFDEQYF

v_gene: TRBV4-1
d_gene: -
j_gene: TRBJ2-7
abundance: -
CDR3nt: TGCGCCAGCAGCCAAGAACGGGCTGGGAACTACGAGCAGTACTTC
CDR3aa: CASSQERAGNYEQYF

v_gene: TRBV5-4
d_gene: -
j_gene: TRBJ2-1
abundance: -
CDR3nt: TGTGCCAGCAGCTTGGGCGGGTTGGGCTCCTACAATGAGCAGTTCTTC
CDR3aa: CASSLGGLGSYNEQFF

v_gene: TRBV7-3
d_gene: -
j_gene: TRBJ1-1
abundance: -
CDR3nt: TGTGCCAGCAGCCTACAGGGAAACACTGAAGCTTTCTTT
CDR3aa: CASSLQGNTEAFF

v_gene: TRBV7-2
d_gene: TRBD2
j_gene: TRBJ2-5
abundance: -
CDR3nt: TGTGCCAGCAGCGCATCCGGGACTAGCGGTCCAAGGACCCAGTACTTC
CDR3aa: CASSASGTSGPRTQYF

v_gene: TRBV30
d_gene: -
j_gene: TRBJ1-1
abundance: few
CDR3nt: TGTGCCTGGAGTCCGGGAGTATTGAACACTGAAGCTTTCTTT
CDR3aa: CAWSPGVLNTEAFF

v_gene: TRBV27
d_gene: -
j_gene: TRBJ1-2
abundance: -
CDR3nt: TGTGCCAGCAGTTTATCCCCGGACGGTTATGGCTACACCTTC
CDR3aa: CASSLSPDGYGYTF

v_gene: TRBV7-6
d_gene: TRBD2
j_gene: TRBJ2-2
abundance: -
CDR3nt: TGTGCCAGCAGCTCTCAAATGGGAGGGGCGGCCGGGGAGCTGTTTTTT
CDR3aa: CASSSQMGGAAGELFF

v_gene: TRBV27
d_gene: -
j_gene: TRBJ1-2
abundance: -
CDR3nt: TGTGCCAGCAGTCCCATCTCAATCCCTCGCTACACCTTC
CDR3aa: CASSPISIPRYTF

v_gene: TRBV7-2
d_gene: TRBD2
j_gene: TRBJ2-1
abundance: -
CDR3nt: TGTGCCAGCAGTTTAGCGGGGGGCTTTTCCTACAATGAGCAGTTCTTC
CDR3aa: CASSLAGGFSYNEQFF

v_gene: TRBV2
d_gene: -
j_gene: TRBJ2-4
abundance: -
CDR3nt: TGTGCCAGCAGTGGATTAGCCGTCCTAGCCAAAAACATTCAGTACTTC
CDR3aa: CASSGLAVLAKNIQYF

v_gene: TRBV27
d_gene: -
j_gene: TRBJ2-7
abundance: -
CDR3nt: TGTGCCAGCAGTCCCGCAGCGGTGACGAGCTCCTACGAGCAGTACTTC
CDR3aa: CASSPAAVTSSYEQYF

v_gene: TRBV19
d_gene: TRBD1
j_gene: TRBJ1-1
abundance: once
CDR3nt: TGTGCCAGTAGTTTCCGGGACAGGGAAGCTTTCTTT
CDR3aa: CASSFRDREAFF

v_gene: TRBV5-1
d_gene: -
j_gene: TRBJ2-3
abundance: once
CDR3nt: TGCGCCAGCAGCTTGGAAGACAGACAGCAGTATTTT
CDR3aa: CASSLEDRQQYF

v_gene: TRBV14
d_gene: -
j_gene: TRBJ2-3
abundance: few
CDR3nt: TGTGCCAGCAGCGCTCCGGGGGCAGGGGCCCAGGATACGCAGTATTTT
CDR3aa: CASSAPGAGAQDTQYF

v_gene: TRBV18
d_gene: -
j_gene: TRBJ2-1
abundance: -
CDR3nt: TGTGCCAGCTCACCGATCGGGAATGAGCAGTTCTTC
CDR3aa: CASSPIGNEQFF

v_gene: TRBV5-4
d_gene: TRBD2
j_gene: TRBJ2-3
abundance: once
CDR3nt: TGTGCCAGCAGCTGGGGGGGGTTCGGGACAGATACGCAGTATTTT
CDR3aa: CASSWGGFGTDTQYF

v_gene: TRBV5-1
d_gene: -
j_gene: TRBJ2-2
abundance: -
CDR3nt: TGCGCCAGCAGCTTTCATACAGGGAAGGACACCGGGGAGCTGTTTTTT
CDR3aa: CASSFHTGKDTGELFF

v_gene: TRBV5-6
d_gene: -
j_gene: TRBJ1-2
abundance: -
CDR3nt: TGTGCCAGCAGCTCTTTCGAGGGCAACTATGGCTACACCTTC
CDR3aa: CASSSFEGNYGYTF

v_gene: TRBV30
d_gene: -
j_gene: TRBJ1-2
abundance: -
CDR3nt: TGTGCCTGGAGCGTAGGTCTGGGTCAAGGAGGCTACACCTTC
CDR3aa: CAWSVGLGQGGYTF

v_gene: TRBV30
d_gene: -
j_gene: TRBJ1-1
abundance: once
CDR3nt: TGTGCCTGGAGCGAACAGATGAACACTGAAGCTTTCTTT
CDR3aa: CAWSEQMNTEAFF

v_gene: TRBV6-1
d_gene: TRBD1
j_gene: TRBJ1-2
abundance: medium-sized
CDR3nt: TGTGCCAGCAGTGAGGGGACAGGCCCTTTCTATGGCTACACCTTC
CDR3aa: CASSEGTGPFYGYTF